What follows are 4 T cell receptor beta chains derived from one specimen sequenced in a study of CD8 T cells in ankylosing spondylitis. Broader study findings: Made up of eight highly homologous variants, a TCR beta motif appeared characteristic of ankylosing spondylitis blood.

TCRdb analysed the 5' RACE reads with MiXCR anew, one entry per CDR3 protein. The sample includes about 500,000 distinct CDR3 sequences, roughly 5.2% of them seen just once. No antigen has been identified for these receptors. Input material: blood, either unsorted or a sorted T cell fraction (not recorded which). These receptors originate from a male donor with ankylosing spondylitis.

This clonotype was seen many times. The chain has TRBV5-1 and TRBJ2-2; D is unresolved. Germline V gene lookup returns CDR1 SGHRS and CDR2 YFSETQ. Trimming cost V 2 bases and J 3 bases, with 8 bases left between them. This CDR3 is built from 14 residues. CDR3 nucleotide sequence: TGCGCCAGCAGCTTCCGGCCGGACACCGGGGAGCTGTTTTTT. It encodes CASSFRPDTGELFF.

There are many counts of this clonotype. The rearrangement links TRBV28 to TRBJ2-3, with D hard to call. The CDR3 has 17 residues. Trimming took off 6 bases at V and 4 bases at J, with 23 bases between the two ends. Germline V gives CDR1 MDHEN, CDR2 SYDVKM. The CDR3 DNA reads TGTGCCAGCAGAAACCCTGGCCTCGTGCGTGTAGCAGATACGCAGTATTTT. Translation: CASRNPGLVRVADTQYF.

This clonotype has ten or more counts. In DNA, the CDR3 is TGCAGCGTTGAATCCGGCAGGGGGTATGGCTACACCTTC. It is translated as CSVESGRGYGYTF. This chain links TRBV29-1 with TRBJ1-2; TRBD1 matches 7 bases. CDR3 size: 13 residues. V shed 2 bases and J 5 bases; nucleotides not matched to a gene: 5. In germline, CDR1 is SQVTM, CDR2 ANQGSEA. The full variable domain, completed using reference TRBV29-1 and TRBJ1-2, is SAVISQKPSRDICQRGTSLTIQCQVDSQVTMMFWYRQQPGQSLTLIATANQGSEATYESGFVIDKFPISRPNLTFSTLTVSNMSPEDSSIYLCSVESGRGYGYTFGSGTRLTVV.

In its sample, this clonotype was seen a few times. The chain links TRBV4-1 to TRBJ2-3, with D maybe TRBD2 (5 bases). Germline-derived CDR1 and CDR2 are MGHRA and YSYEKL. This CDR3 is built from 13 residues. V lost 1 base and J 7 bases, leaving 9 bases between the germline ends. The CDR3 reads CASSQAGVNTQYF. In DNA, the CDR3 is TGCGCCAGCAGCCAAGCCGGGGTAAATACGCAGTATTTT.